The 31 T cell receptor beta chains given below trace back to one sample, sequenced in a study of blood T cells in healthy people across ages. A second PCR of roughly 7 to 11 cycles used a sample-barcoded 5' primer and a J-beta primer mix. TCRdb processed the 5' RACE reads anew with MiXCR; each CDR3 protein has one entry. The profile covers some 1.4 million distinct CDR3 sequences, with 40% to 50% appearing a single time and 6.5% to 10% taken by the ten largest. The sequenced sample was blood. These receptors came from a woman between 18 and 30 years old in good health.

Only a few counts were recorded for this clonotype. The germline gene is not matched at one end of the junction; a read error may be the cause. The J gene is TRBJ2-7, the V gene TRBV7-9; D ambiguous. The CDR3 spans 12 residues. Germline CDR1 and CDR2: SEHNR and FQNEAQ (reference sequence). CDR3 bases: TGTGCCAGCAGCTTGCCCTCCCACGAGCAGTACTTC. It yields the protein CASSLPSHEQYF.

The sample holds a few counts of this clonotype. This chain connects TRBV2 to TRBJ2-3, with 8 bases aligning to TRBD2. CDR3 size: 18 residues. Germline CDR1 is SNHLY and CDR2 is FYNNEI. J lost 2 bases, V lost 6 bases, and 16 bases had no gene match. CDR3 in amino acids: CASSELGEREIYTDTQYF. The CDR3 DNA reads as TGTGCCAGCAGCGAGCTGGGTGAGCGGGAGATATACACAGATACGCAGTATTTT.

This clonotype has more than one count but fewer than ten. The rearrangement uses TRBV25-1 and TRBJ1-4; D may be TRBD1 (5 bases). Germline lookup yields CDR1 MGHDK and CDR2 SYGVNS. CDR3 length: 16 amino acids. Trimming took 5 bases from V and 7 from J, leaving 20 bases between them. For the CDR3, the DNA is TGTGCCAGCAGTACCCAGCGAGACAGAGGATTTGAAAAACTGTTTTTT. Encoded protein: CASSTQRDRGFEKLFF.

The rearrangement uses TRBV9 and TRBJ1-3, with D hard to call. The CDR3 runs 13 residues. Trimming took 7 bases from V and 2 from J, leaving 10 bases between them. The germline CDR1 and CDR2 sequences are SGDLS and YYNGEE. The CDR3 region is CASGGDAGNTIYF. CDR3 nucleotides: TGTGCCAGCGGTGGAGACGCTGGAAACACCATATATTTT.

This rearrangement joins TRBV24-1 to TRBJ1-1; D is perhaps TRBD1 (5 bases). V lost 7 bases, J lost 5 bases, and 13 bases lay in between. Germline V gene lookup returns CDR1 KGHDR and CDR2 SFDVKD. The CDR3 loop spans 13 amino acids. CDR3 sequence: CATRGRVPTEAFF. The CDR3 DNA is TGTGCCACCAGGGGCAGGGTGCCGACTGAAGCTTTCTTT.

The rearrangement links TRBV2 to TRBJ1-2; D may be TRBD1 (6 bases). Germline V CDR1 and CDR2: SNHLY, FYNNEI. The ends were cut back, 2 bases at V and 4 bases at J, with 20 bases in the middle. The CDR3 totals 17 residues. Here the CDR3 reads CASSELVGGARVYGYTF. The CDR3 region has the DNA TGTGCCAGCAGTGAACTGGTCGGGGGGGCGCGGGTCTATGGCTACACCTTC. The full variable domain, completed using reference TRBV2 and TRBJ1-2, is EPEVTQTPSHQVTQMGQEVILRCVPISNHLYFYWYRQILGQKVEFLVSFYNNEISEKSEIFDDQFSVERPDGSNFTLKIRSTKLEDSAMYFCASSELVGGARVYGYTFGSGTRLTVV.

V gene TRBV27 combines with J gene TRBJ2-7, with TRBD1 identical over 8 bases. Germline CDR1 and CDR2: MNHEY and SMNVEV (reference sequence). CDR3 length: 15 residues. V lost 5 bases to trimming and J lost 5 bases; unmatched junction nucleotides: 11. This CDR3 reads CASSLTGQGSDEQYF. Here the CDR3 DNA reads TGTGCCAGCAGTCTGACCGGACAGGGTTCGGACGAGCAGTACTTC.

The rearrangement uses TRBV6-6 and TRBJ2-5, with 8 bases matching TRBD2. TRBJ2-7 explains the end of the DNA better; the J call may be wrong. The V gene's germline CDR1 is MNHNY and CDR2 SVGAGI (reference sequence). The CDR3 consists of 12 residues. CDR3 protein: CATIREGYEQYF. CDR3 nucleotide sequence: TGTGCCACCATACGGGAGGGGTACGAGCAGTACTTC.

The rearrangement links TRBV10-3 to TRBJ2-1; perhaps TRBD2 as D (6 bases). The CDR3 extends over 15 amino acids. V lost 10 bases, J lost 7 bases, and 23 bases lay in between. Germline V lookup: CDR1 ENHRY, CDR2 SYGVKD. CDR3 sequence: CATGRGSNTDNEQFF. CDR3 bases: TGTGCCACCGGGAGAGGCTCCAATACCGATAATGAGCAGTTCTTC.

In regard to this clonotype: This may stem from a read error, because a much larger clone lies one nucleotide away. CDR3 DNA sequence: TGTGCCACCACCGTTACGGAATTCACAGATACGCGGTATTTT. Its protein is CATTVTEFTDTRYF. V is TRBV12-3 or TRBV12-4 and J is TRBJ2-3, with D hard to call. This CDR3 is 14 amino acids long.

J is TRBJ2-2 and V is TRBV4-2; 8 bases align to TRBD2. V dropped 1 base and J dropped 5; count of bases not matched to a gene: 3. Germline-derived CDR1 and CDR2 are LGHNA and YNFKEQ. This CDR3 has 15 residues. The DNA of the CDR3 is TGTGCCAGCAGCCAAGCCCCGGGGGGGACCGGGGAGCTGTTTTTT. Translating gives CASSQAPGGTGELFF.

This clonotype was picked up a small number of times. This chain uses TRBV13 with TRBJ1-2; no definite D call. Germline assignment: CDR1 PRHDT and CDR2 FYEKMQ (reference sequence). V was trimmed by 1 base and J by 4 bases, leaving 10 bases between them. The CDR3 has 14 amino acids. In DNA, the CDR3 is TGTGCCAGCAGCTTAGTGTCAGCTAGCTATGGCTACACCTTC. Its translation is CASSLVSASYGYTF. The whole variable domain, filled in from reference TRBV13 and TRBJ1-2, reads AAGVIQSPRHLIKEKRETATLKCYPIPRHDTVYWYQQGPGQDPQFLISFYEKMQSDKGSIPDRFSAQQFSDYHSELNMSSLELGDSALYFCASSLVSASYGYTFGSGTRLTVV.

The rearrangement links TRBV6-5 to TRBJ1-1, with D maybe TRBD1 (5 bases). V lost 7 bases, J lost 4 bases, and 16 bases lay in between. The CDR3 is 14 residues long. Germline CDR1 and CDR2: MNHEY and SVGAGI. The CDR3 region is CASTPEGRRTEAFF. DNA for the CDR3: TGTGCCAGCACTCCCGAGGGGCGGCGCACTGAAGCTTTCTTT.

The rearrangement uses TRBV3-1 and TRBJ2-4; D may be TRBD2 (6 bases). The closer fit of TRBJ2-7 to the DNA end suggests the J call may be wrong. Germline V lookup: CDR1 LGHDT, CDR2 YNNKEL (reference sequence). The CDR3 extends over 15 amino acids. CDR3 nucleotides: TGTGCCAGCAGCCAAGATTGGTCGGAGGGCTACGAGCAGTACTTC. Its translation: CASSQDWSEGYEQYF.

This clonotype was recorded a few times. This rearrangement joins TRBV6-4 to TRBJ2-3, with D possibly being TRBD1 or TRBD2 (5 bases each). The ends were cut back, 2 bases at V and 4 bases at J, with 10 bases in the middle. This CDR3 has 14 amino acids. CDR1 and CDR2 from the germline V gene are MRHNA and SNTAGT. The CDR3 here is CASSDGDVPDTQYF. In DNA, the CDR3 is TGTGCCAGCAGTGACGGGGACGTCCCAGATACGCAGTATTTT.

This clonotype showed up just a few times. The rearrangement joins TRBV12-3 or TRBV12-4 to TRBJ2-7, with TRBD2 matching over 15 bases. The CDR3 length is 17 residues. V lost 6 bases to trimming and J lost 2 bases; unmatched junction nucleotides: 8. CDR3 residues: CASRSGLAGGLPYEQYF. The CDR3 coding sequence is TGTGCCAGCAGATCCGGACTAGCGGGAGGGCTGCCCTACGAGCAGTACTTC.

The chain employs TRBV21-1 and TRBJ1-2; no DNA check was done on the table's D call, TRBD1. TRBV21-1 has pseudogene status. The CDR3 covers 18 residues. The DNA of the CDR3 is TGTGCCAGCAGCAAAGCCGCGGGACAGGGGACTAGGAACTATGGCTACACCTTC. This encodes CASSKAAGQGTRNYGYTF.

This clonotype has only a few counts. This sequence may be a read error, since a much larger clone differs from it by one base. V usage is TRBV4-2 and J usage is TRBJ2-1; 8 nucleotides agree with TRBD2. The last part of the DNA fits TRBJ2-7 better; the J call may be wrong. The CDR3 spans 16 residues. Germline CDR1 is LGHNA and CDR2 is YNFKEQ. The CDR3 DNA is TGTGCCAGCAGCCCCCGAACTAGCGGCTCCTACAATGAGCAGTACTTC. This sequence encodes CASSPRTSGSYNEQYF.

The rearrangement links TRBV7-9 to TRBJ2-5; unclear D gene. The assigned J gene may be wrong: the sequence end matches TRBJ2-7 better. This CDR3 has 13 amino acids. Germline loops: CDR1 SEHNR, CDR2 FQNEAQ (reference sequence). This CDR3 reads CASSPGPDVEQYF. In DNA, the CDR3 is TGTGCCAGCAGCCCCGGACCTGACGTCGAGCAGTACTTC.

V gene TRBV20-1 combines with J gene TRBJ2-3, with TRBD2 matching over 13 bases. The CDR3 runs 14 residues. Germline V gene data show CDR1 as DFQATT and CDR2 as SNEGSKA (reference sequence). The junction had 3 bases not matched to a gene; V was cut back by 6 bases and J by 3 bases. CDR3 sequence reads: CSAPLAGGTDTQYF. DNA for the CDR3: TGCAGTGCCCCACTAGCGGGAGGGACAGATACGCAGTATTTT.

This clonotype was seen just once. V gene TRBV6-6 combines with J gene TRBJ1-2, with no clear D. V shed 8 bases and J shed 0 bases, with 10 bases lying between them. The CDR3 loop spans 13 amino acids. Looked up from germline, CDR1 is MNHNY and CDR2 is SVGAGI (reference sequence). The CDR3 DNA follows: TGTGCCAGCGCCCGGGGAACTAACTATGGCTACACCTTC. It encodes CASARGTNYGYTF.

This clonotype showed up just once. At one of its ends the junction is not consistent with the germline gene, which may arise from a read error. The chain recombines TRBV12-3 or TRBV12-4 with TRBJ1-4, with 8 positions matching TRBD1. The CDR3 consists of 17 residues. The CDR3 region is CASSPGQGPRTNGKLFF. DNA for the CDR3: TGTGCCAGCAGCCCCGGACAGGGCCCTAGGACTAATGGAAAACTGTTTTTT.

This clonotype has just a few counts. The chain carries TRBV4-1 and TRBJ2-5; D possibly matches TRBD1 or TRBD2 (6 bases each). The V end lost 0 bases, the J end lost 5 bases, and 13 bases lay between the germline ends. The V gene's germline CDR1 is MGHRA and CDR2 YSYEKL. The CDR3 has 15 amino acids. CDR3 sequence reads: CASSQEGGSAETQYF. CDR3 DNA sequence: TGCGCCAGCAGCCAAGAAGGGGGGAGTGCGGAGACCCAGTACTTC.

The chain links TRBV25-1 to TRBJ1-4, with a weak D call TRBD1 (6 bases). The CDR3 has 15 residues. The germline V gene has CDR1 MGHDK and CDR2 SYGVNS. Trimming stripped 5 bases from V and 8 bases from J, with 18 bases between. The CDR3 is CASSLQQGIGEKLFF. As DNA, the CDR3 is TGTGCCAGCAGTTTACAACAGGGTATCGGGGAAAAACTGTTTTTT.

The chain employs TRBV20-1 and TRBJ2-7; unclear D gene. The V gene's germline CDR1 is DFQATT and CDR2 SNEGSKA (reference sequence). Trimming pared 3 bases from V and 2 bases from J, leaving 8 bases between. This CDR3 is 12 amino acids long. CDR3 sequence (DNA): TGCAGTGCTAGGGGCAACGCCTACGAGCAGTACTTC. Its translation is CSARGNAYEQYF.

Turning to this clonotype: Germline is not matched at one junction end, which may reflect a read error. The rearrangement links TRBV15 to TRBJ1-6; D ambiguous. Per germline, CDR1 LNHNV and CDR2 YYDKDF (reference sequence). CDR3 length: 14 residues. In DNA, the CDR3 is TGTTCCACCAGCAGAGAGAGGGATAATTCACCCCTCCACTTT. Protein sequence: CSTSRERDNSPLHF.

This clonotype was detected only a few times. The chain joins TRBV4-2 to TRBJ2-3; the match to TRBD2 covers 9 bases. Germline-derived CDR1 and CDR2 are LGHNA and YNFKEQ. The CDR3 covers 19 residues. The V segment lost 4 bases and the J segment 0 bases; nucleotides outside the gene matches: 14. As DNA, the CDR3 is TGTGCCAGCAGCCGGACGGGACTAGCCCCTCCCTCTAGCACAGATACGCAGTATTTT. The encoded protein is CASSRTGLAPPSSTDTQYF.

The gene calls are TRBV12-3 or TRBV12-4 and TRBJ2-2; 12 nucleotides agree with TRBD1. The CDR3 spans 18 residues. The V and J ends lost 6 bases and 7 bases, in that order; junction bases with no gene match: 15. The CDR3 nucleotides are TGTGCCAGCAGCCTCCAATTGGGACAGGGGGCGCGAATCGGGGAGCTGTTTTTT. This gives the protein CASSLQLGQGARIGELFF.

This chain joins TRBV7-2 and TRBJ1-2; D is undetermined. Trimming removed 0 bases at V and 8 bases at J, with 16 bases between. Per the germline V gene, CDR1 is SGHTA and CDR2 is FQGNSA. The length of the CDR3 is 15 residues. In DNA, the CDR3 is TGTGCCAGCAGCTTAGCGCGTCAGGATGGATGGGGCTACACCTTC. Translating gives CASSLARQDGWGYTF.

This clonotype was found a few times. The chain recombines TRBV21-1 with TRBJ2-1; the D call TRBD1 from the table was never checked on the DNA. TRBV21-1 is classified as a pseudogene. The CDR3 extends over 15 amino acids. CDR3 protein: CASGQGPGAYNEQFF. The CDR3, as DNA: TGTGCCAGCGGACAGGGGCCGGGGGCCTACAATGAGCAGTTCTTC.

This chain connects TRBV11-2 to TRBJ1-2, with 7 bases lining up with TRBD1. The CDR3 runs to 14 residues. CDR1 and CDR2 from the germline V gene are SGHAT and FQNNGV. V gave up 5 bases and J gave up 4 bases; unmatched junction bases: 7. This CDR3 is CASSQIGGSYGYTF. The CDR3 nucleotides are TGTGCCAGCAGCCAAATAGGGGGCAGCTATGGCTACACCTTC. The full variable domain, its missing parts supplied by reference TRBV11-2 and TRBJ1-2, is EAGVAQSPRYKIIEKRQSVAFWCNPISGHATLYWYQQILGQGPKLLIQFQNNGVVDDSQLPKDRFSAERLKGVDSTLKIQPAKLEDSAVYLCASSQIGGSYGYTFGSGTRLTVV.